One and the same sample provided the 10 T cell receptor beta chains below, sequenced in a study of blood T cell repertoires in COVID-19. Here immunoSEQ multiplex PCR was the method, and the copy in TCRdb shows in-frame clones only, minus some. The sample lists approximately 200,000 clones; under 90% were seen once. What was sequenced was PBMCs or T cells enriched from blood (not recorded which). The source of these receptors is a man aged 60 to 69 who had recovered from COVID-19.

The V call is TRBV30, the J call TRBJ1-1; 7 bases are shared with TRBD1. Germline loops: CDR1 GTSNPN, CDR2 SVGIG (reference sequence). The V gene end was trimmed by 3 bases and the J gene end by 5 bases; junction bases not matched to a gene: 6. The CDR3 totals 13 residues. CDR3 residues: CAWSKTGRTEAFF. The CDR3 DNA reads TGTGCCTGGAGCAAGACAGGGAGAACTGAAGCTTTCTTT. Combining the CDR3 with reference TRBV30 and TRBJ1-1 gives the whole variable domain SQTIHQWPATLVQPVGSPLSLECTVEGTSNPNLYWYRQAAGRGLQLLFYSVGIGQISSEVPQNLSASRPQDRQFILSSKKLLLSDSGFYLCAWSKTGRTEAFFGQGTRLTVV.

J is TRBJ1-1 and V is TRBV25-1; TRBD1 matches at 8 bases. The germline V gene encodes CDR1 MGHDK and CDR2 SYGVNS. Trimming at V came to 5 bases and at J to 5 bases, leaving 4 bases not matched to a gene. This CDR3 spans 13 amino acids. The CDR3 here is CASSYQGATEAFF. The CDR3, as DNA: TGTGCCAGCAGTTACCAGGGGGCTACTGAAGCTTTCTTT.

V is TRBV7-2 and J is TRBJ1-2; D is perhaps TRBD1 (6 bases). Germline V gene lookup returns CDR1 SGHTA and CDR2 FQGNSA. V was clipped by 5 bases and J by 4 bases, with 17 bases between them. CDR3 length: 15 amino acids. The CDR3 loop is CASSLGTRQPYGYTF. The CDR3 DNA sequence: TGTGCCAGCAGCCTCGGGACAAGACAACCCTATGGCTACACCTTC.

CDR3 bases: TGTGCCAGCAGCTTCCCAGGTCGCACAGATACGCAGTATTTT. Its translation: CASSFPGRTDTQYF. This rearrangement joins TRBV5-4 to TRBJ2-3; D unclear. Germline V gene data show CDR1 as SGHNT and CDR2 as YYREEE (reference sequence). The V end was cut by 2 bases, the J end by 1 base, with 8 bases between. This CDR3 contains 14 residues.

V gene TRBV7-6 combines with J gene TRBJ1-6, with 9 bases aligning to TRBD1. V lost 1 base to trimming and J lost 10 bases; unmatched junction nucleotides: 8. There are 16 residues in the CDR3. Germline V CDR1 and CDR2: SGHVS, FNYEAQ. The CDR3 DNA sequence: TGTGCCAGCAGCTTAGGGGGACAGGGAGGCGGATCACCCCTCCACTTT. Amino acids: CASSLGGQGGGSPLHF.

The gene calls are TRBV11-3 and TRBJ2-3; the match to TRBD2 covers 14 bases. This CDR3 comprises 16 residues. J lost 11 bases, V lost 4 bases, and 11 bases had no gene match. From germline, CDR1 is SGHNT and CDR2 YENEEA. The CDR3 sequence is CASSSRLGTSGGRQYF. CDR3 DNA sequence: TGTGCCAGCAGCTCAAGGTTGGGGACTAGCGGGGGCCGGCAGTATTTT.

Points on this clone: The junction departs from germline at one end; a sequencing error may be responsible. The V call is TRBV12-5, the J call TRBJ1-3, with D perhaps matching TRBD1 (6 bases). The germline gives CDR1 LGHNT, CDR2 FRNRAP. CDR3 length: 13 amino acids. Here the CDR3 DNA reads TGTGCTAGTGGGTTGGGACAAGGAAACACCATATATTTT. It is translated as CASGLGQGNTIYF.

To note about this clone: At one end, the junction sequence differs from germline, possibly due to a read error. This chain uses TRBV7-7 with TRBJ1-5; TRBD1 agrees at 11 bases. Germline V lookup: CDR1 SSHAT, CDR2 FNYEAQ (reference sequence). CDR3 size: 19 residues. CDR3 protein: CASSLDTGTGGFVGQPQHF. CDR3 DNA sequence: TGTGCTAGCAGCTTAGACACCGGGACAGGGGGATTTGTGGGTCAGCCCCAGCATTTT.

The V call is TRBV4-3, the J call TRBJ1-4, with D unclear. This CDR3 spans 13 amino acids. Germline V gene data show CDR1 as LGHNA and CDR2 as YSLEER. Trimming left V 0 bases short and J 4 bases short, with 3 bases between. The CDR3 coding sequence is TGCGCCAGCAGCCAAGACAGTAATGAAAAACTGTTTTTT. It codes for CASSQDSNEKLFF.

This rearrangement joins TRBV15 to TRBJ2-5; maybe TRBD2 (6 bases). With 1 base removed from V and 4 bases from J, the gap between germline ends came to 7 bases. CDR1 and CDR2 from the germline V gene are LNHNV and YYDKDF (reference sequence). This CDR3 spans 13 amino acids. For the CDR3, the DNA is TGTGCCACCAGCAGAGCTAGCGCAGAGACCCAGTACTTC. This gives the protein CATSRASAETQYF.